This T cell receptor beta chain was identified during a study of blood T cell repertoires in COVID-19. Symptom resolution, clearance, or two negative PCRs marked the recovered donors of Cohort 3. Source study methods: Amplification with reference gene primers provided the estimates of nucleated cell counts. TCRdb's table, derived via immunoSEQ multiplex PCR, lists solely in-frame clones and lacks some. V, J and clone size are those of that table, while D and trimming were read from the DNA. The data contain around 290,000 clones, 80% to 95% of them singletons. The specimen sequenced was PBMCs or T cells enriched from blood (not recorded which). This sequence was found in a young woman who had recovered from COVID-19.

The CDR3 DNA sequence: TGTGCCAGCAGTTCGACAGGTCTTTCCTCTGGAAACACCATATATTTT. Protein product: CASSSTGLSSGNTIYF. This chain uses TRBV27 with TRBJ1-3; perhaps TRBD1 as D (6 bases). Trimming stripped 4 bases from V and 0 bases from J, with 13 bases between. Germline V gene lookup returns CDR1 MNHEY and CDR2 SMNVEV (reference sequence). The CDR3 runs to 16 residues.